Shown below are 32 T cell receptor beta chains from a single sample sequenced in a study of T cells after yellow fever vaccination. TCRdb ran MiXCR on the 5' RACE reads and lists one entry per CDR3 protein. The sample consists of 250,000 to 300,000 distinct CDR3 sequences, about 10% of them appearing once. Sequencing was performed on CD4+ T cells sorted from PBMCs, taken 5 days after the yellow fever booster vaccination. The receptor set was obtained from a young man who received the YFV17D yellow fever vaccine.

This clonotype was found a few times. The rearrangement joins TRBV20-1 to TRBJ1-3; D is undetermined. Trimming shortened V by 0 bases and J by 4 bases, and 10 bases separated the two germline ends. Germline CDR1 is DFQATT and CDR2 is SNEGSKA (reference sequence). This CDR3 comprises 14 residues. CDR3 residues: CSARDKRSGNTIYF. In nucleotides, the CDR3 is TGCAGTGCTAGAGATAAGAGAAGCGGAAACACCATATATTTT.

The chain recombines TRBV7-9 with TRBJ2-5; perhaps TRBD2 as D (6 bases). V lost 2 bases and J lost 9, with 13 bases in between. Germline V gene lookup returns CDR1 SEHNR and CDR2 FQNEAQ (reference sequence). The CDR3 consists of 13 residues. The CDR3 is CASSLPGAGSQYF. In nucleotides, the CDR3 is TGTGCCAGCAGCTTACCGGGTGCGGGGTCCCAGTACTTC.

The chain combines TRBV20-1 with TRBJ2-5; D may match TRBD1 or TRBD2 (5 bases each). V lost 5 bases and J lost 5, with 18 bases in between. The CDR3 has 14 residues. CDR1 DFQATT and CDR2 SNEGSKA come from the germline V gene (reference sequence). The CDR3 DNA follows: TGCAGTGCTCATCGGGGCCCGTTCGTCGAGACCCAGTACTTC. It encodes CSAHRGPFVETQYF.

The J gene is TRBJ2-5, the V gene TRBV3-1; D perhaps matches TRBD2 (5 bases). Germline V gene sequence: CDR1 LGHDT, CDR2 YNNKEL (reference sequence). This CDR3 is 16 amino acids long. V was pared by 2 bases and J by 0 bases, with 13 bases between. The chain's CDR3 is CASSQMASTYQETQYF. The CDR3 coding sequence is TGTGCCAGCAGCCAAATGGCTAGCACGTACCAAGAGACCCAGTACTTC.

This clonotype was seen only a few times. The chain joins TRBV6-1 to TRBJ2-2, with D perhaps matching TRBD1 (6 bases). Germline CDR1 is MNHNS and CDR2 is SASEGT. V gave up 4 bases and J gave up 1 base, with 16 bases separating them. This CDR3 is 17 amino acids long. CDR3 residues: CASSATYRARNTGELFF. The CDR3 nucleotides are TGTGCCAGCAGTGCAACCTACAGGGCGCGGAACACCGGGGAGCTGTTTTTT.

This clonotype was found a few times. CDR3 DNA sequence: TGCAGTGCGCGCACCGATAGCAATCAGCCCCAGCATTTT. Translated, it gives CSARTDSNQPQHF. The chain joins TRBV20-1 to TRBJ1-5; no firm D call. The CDR3 covers 13 residues. Trimming removed 6 bases at V and 0 bases at J, with 9 bases between. CDR1 is DFQATT and CDR2 is SNEGSKA in the germline V gene (reference sequence).

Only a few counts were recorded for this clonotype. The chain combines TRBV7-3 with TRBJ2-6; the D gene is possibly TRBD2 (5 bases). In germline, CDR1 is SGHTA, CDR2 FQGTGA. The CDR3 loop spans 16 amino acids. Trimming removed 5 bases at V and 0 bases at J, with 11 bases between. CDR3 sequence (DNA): TGTGCCAGCAGCCCCGACGGGAACTCTGGGGCCAACGTCCTGACTTTC. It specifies CASSPDGNSGANVLTF.

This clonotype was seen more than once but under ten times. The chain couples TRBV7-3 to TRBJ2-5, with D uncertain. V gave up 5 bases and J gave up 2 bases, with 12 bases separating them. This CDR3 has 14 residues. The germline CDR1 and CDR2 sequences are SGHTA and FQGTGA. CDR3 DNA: TGTGCCAGCAGCCCCGACGTGGGTCAAGAGACCCAGTACTTC. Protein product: CASSPDVGQETQYF.

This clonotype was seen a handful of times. The CDR3 bases are TGCGCCAGCAGCTTGGAGGCGGGGCCCTACAATGAGCAGTTCTTC. Residues: CASSLEAGPYNEQFF. J is TRBJ2-1 and V is TRBV5-1; maybe TRBD2 (6 bases). The CDR3 spans 15 residues. From germline, CDR1 is SGHRS and CDR2 YFSETQ. V dropped 0 bases and J dropped 2 bases, with 9 bases sitting between them.

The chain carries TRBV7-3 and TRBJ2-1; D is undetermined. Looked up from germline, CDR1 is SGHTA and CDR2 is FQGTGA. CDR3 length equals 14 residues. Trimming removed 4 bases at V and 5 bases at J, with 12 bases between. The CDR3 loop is CASSSRTVDNEQFF. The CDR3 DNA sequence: TGTGCCAGCAGCTCCCGGACGGTAGACAATGAGCAGTTCTTC.

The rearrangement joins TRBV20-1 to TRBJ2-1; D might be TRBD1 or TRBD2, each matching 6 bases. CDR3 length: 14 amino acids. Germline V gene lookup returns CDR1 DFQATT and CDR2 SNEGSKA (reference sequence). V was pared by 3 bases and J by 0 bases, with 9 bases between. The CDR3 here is CSASRGPSYNEQFF. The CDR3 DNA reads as TGCAGTGCTAGTCGGGGGCCCTCCTACAATGAGCAGTTCTTC.

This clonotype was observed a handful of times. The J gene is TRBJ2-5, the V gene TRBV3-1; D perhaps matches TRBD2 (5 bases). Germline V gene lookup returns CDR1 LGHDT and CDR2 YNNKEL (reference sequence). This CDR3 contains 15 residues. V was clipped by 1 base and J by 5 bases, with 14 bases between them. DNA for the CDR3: TGTGCCAGCAGCCAAGGAGGGCGGCTGGGGGAGACCCAGTACTTC. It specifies CASSQGGRLGETQYF.

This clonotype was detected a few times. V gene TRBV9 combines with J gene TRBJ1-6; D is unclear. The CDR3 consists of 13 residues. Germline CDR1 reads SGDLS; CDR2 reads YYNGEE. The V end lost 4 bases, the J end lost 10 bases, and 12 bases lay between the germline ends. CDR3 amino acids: CASSYGIRSPLHF. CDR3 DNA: TGTGCCAGCAGCTACGGTATCAGGTCACCCCTCCACTTT.

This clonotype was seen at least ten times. The CDR3 nucleotides are TGTGCCAGCTCATCCCAGGCCAACACTGAAGCTTTCTTT. This encodes CASSSQANTEAFF. The chain uses TRBV18 and TRBJ1-1, with D hard to call. The length of the CDR3 is 13 residues. Germline CDR1 and CDR2: KGHSH and LQKENI. V gave up 5 bases and J gave up 2 bases, with 9 bases separating them.

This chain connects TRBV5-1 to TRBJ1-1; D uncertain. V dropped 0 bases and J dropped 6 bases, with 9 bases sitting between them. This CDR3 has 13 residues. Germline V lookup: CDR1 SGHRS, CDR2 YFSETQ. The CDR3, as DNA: TGCGCCAGCAGCTTGGGGGGAGGCCCTGAAGCTTTCTTT. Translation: CASSLGGGPEAFF. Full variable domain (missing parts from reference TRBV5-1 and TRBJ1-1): KAGVTQTPRYLIKTRGQQVTLSCSPISGHRSVSWYQQTPGQGLQFLFEYFSETQRNKGNFPGRFSGRQFSNSRSEMNVSTLELGDSALYLCASSLGGGPEAFFGQGTRLTVV.

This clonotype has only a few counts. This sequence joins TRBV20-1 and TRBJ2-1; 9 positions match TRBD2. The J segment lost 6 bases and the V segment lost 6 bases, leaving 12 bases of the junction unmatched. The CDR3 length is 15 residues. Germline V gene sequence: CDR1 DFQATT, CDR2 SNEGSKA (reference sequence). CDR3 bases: TGCAGTGCATCCGGGACTAGCAGAACCGGCAATGAGCAGTTCTTC. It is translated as CSASGTSRTGNEQFF.

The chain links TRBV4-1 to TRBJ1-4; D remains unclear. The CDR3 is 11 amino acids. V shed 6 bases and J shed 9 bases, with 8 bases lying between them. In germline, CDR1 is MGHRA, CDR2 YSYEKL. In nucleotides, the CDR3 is TGCGCCAGCAGTGGAGGGAAAAAACTGTTTTTT. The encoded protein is CASSGGKKLFF.

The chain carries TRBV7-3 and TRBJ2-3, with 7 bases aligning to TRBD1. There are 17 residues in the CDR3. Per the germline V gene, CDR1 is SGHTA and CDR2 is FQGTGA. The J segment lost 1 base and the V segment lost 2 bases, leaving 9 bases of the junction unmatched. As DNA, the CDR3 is TGTGCCAGCAGCTTATTACCGACAGGGAGTGGCACAGATACGCAGTATTTT. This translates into CASSLLPTGSGTDTQYF.

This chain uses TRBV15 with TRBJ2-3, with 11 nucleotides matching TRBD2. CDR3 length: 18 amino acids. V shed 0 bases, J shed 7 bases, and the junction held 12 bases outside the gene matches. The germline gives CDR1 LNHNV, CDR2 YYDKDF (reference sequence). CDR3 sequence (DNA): TGTGCCACCAGCAGAGATCCGGCTAGCGGGGGGCGTCTGAATACGCAGTATTTT. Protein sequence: CATSRDPASGGRLNTQYF.

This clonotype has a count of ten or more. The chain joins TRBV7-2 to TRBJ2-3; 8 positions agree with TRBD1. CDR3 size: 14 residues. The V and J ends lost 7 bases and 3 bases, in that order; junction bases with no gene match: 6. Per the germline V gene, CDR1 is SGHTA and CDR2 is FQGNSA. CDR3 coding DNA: TGTGCCAGCACCAACCGACAGGGGACAGATACGCAGTATTTT. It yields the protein CASTNRQGTDTQYF.

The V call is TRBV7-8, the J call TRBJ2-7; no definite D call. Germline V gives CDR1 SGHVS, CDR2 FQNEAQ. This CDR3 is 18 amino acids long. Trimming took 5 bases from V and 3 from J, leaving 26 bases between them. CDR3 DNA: TGTGCCAGCAGCCTCATCTCCACCCGACACTTGGGTCACTACGAGCAGTACGTC. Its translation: CASSLISTRHLGHYEQYV.

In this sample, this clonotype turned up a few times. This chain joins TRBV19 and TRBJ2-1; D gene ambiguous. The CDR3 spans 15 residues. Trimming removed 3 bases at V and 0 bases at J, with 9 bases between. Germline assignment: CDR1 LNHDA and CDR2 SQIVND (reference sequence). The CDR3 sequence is CASSIFPSSYNEQFF. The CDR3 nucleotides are TGTGCCAGTAGTATTTTCCCCAGCTCCTACAATGAGCAGTTCTTC.

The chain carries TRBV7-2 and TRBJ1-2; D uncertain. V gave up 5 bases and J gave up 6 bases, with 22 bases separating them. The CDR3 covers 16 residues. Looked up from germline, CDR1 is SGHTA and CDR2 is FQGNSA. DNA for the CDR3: TGTGCCAGCAGCCTTTTACGGAGCTCACCCCCCGATGGCTACACCTTC. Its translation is CASSLLRSSPPDGYTF.

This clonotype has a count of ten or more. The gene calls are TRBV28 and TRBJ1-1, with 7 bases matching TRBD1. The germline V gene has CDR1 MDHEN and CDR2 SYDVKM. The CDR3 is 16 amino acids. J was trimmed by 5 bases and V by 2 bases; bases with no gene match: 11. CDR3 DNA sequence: TGTGCCAGCAGTTTAGGGTCGAACAGGGGATGGACTGAAGCTTTCTTT. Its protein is CASSLGSNRGWTEAFF.

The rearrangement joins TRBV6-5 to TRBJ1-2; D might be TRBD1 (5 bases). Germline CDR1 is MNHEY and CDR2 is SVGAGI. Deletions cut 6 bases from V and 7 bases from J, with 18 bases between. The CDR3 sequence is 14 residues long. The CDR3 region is CASSRDFRMGGYTF. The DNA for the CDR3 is TGTGCCAGCAGCCGGGACTTTCGTATGGGTGGCTACACCTTC.

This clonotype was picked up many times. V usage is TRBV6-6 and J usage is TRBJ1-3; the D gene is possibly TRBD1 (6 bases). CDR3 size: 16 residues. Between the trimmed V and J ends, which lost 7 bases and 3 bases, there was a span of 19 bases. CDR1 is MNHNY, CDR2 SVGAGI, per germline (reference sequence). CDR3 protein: CASTASRGAGGNTIYF. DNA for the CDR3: TGTGCCAGCACCGCCTCCAGGGGAGCGGGTGGAAACACCATATATTTT.

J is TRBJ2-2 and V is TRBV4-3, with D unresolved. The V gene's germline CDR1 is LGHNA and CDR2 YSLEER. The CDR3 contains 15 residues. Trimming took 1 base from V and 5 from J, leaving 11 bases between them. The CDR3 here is CASSQVRPSTGELFF. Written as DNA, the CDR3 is TGCGCCAGCAGCCAAGTGAGGCCGTCGACCGGGGAGCTGTTTTTT.

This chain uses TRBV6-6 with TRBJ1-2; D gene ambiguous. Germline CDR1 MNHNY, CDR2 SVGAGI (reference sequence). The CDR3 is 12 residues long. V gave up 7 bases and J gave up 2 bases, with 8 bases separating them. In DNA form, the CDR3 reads TGTGCCAGCACCCCAGAGAACTATGGCTACACCTTC. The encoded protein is CASTPENYGYTF.

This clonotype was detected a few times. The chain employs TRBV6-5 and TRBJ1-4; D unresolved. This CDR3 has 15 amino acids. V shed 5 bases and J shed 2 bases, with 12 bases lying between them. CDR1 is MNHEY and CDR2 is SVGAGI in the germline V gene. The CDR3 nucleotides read TGTGCCAGCAGTAACTACGGACCTACTAATGAAAAACTGTTTTTT. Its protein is CASSNYGPTNEKLFF.

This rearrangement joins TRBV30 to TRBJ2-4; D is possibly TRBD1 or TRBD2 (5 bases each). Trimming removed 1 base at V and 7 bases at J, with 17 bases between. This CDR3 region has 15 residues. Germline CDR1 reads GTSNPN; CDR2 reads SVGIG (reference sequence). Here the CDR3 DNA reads TGTGCCTGGAGTGCCCTGGACCTCAGGGAGAACATTCAGTACTTC. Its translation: CAWSALDLRENIQYF.

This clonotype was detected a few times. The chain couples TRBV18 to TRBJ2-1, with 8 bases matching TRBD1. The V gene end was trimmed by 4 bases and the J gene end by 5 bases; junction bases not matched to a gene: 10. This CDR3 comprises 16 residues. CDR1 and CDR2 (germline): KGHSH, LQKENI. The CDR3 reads CASSRDRGSANNEQFF. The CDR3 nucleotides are TGTGCCAGCTCACGAGACAGGGGTTCTGCAAACAATGAGCAGTTCTTC.

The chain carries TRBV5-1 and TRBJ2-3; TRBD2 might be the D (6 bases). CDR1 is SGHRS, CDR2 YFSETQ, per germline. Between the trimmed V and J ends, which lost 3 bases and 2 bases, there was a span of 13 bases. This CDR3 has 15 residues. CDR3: CASSSGAGPTDTQYF. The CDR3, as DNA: TGCGCCAGCAGCTCGGGCGCGGGACCCACAGATACGCAGTATTTT.